The present TCR beta chain was sequenced within a study of T cell repertoires in cytomegalovirus infection. This clonotype has a handful of counts. Its specificity is unknown. MiXCR, run by TCRdb on the reads, gives a single entry per CDR3 protein. The sample carries 650,000 to 900,000 distinct CDR3 sequences, almost 30% recorded once. Trimming took off 0 bases at V and 1 base at J, with 13 bases between the two ends. The CDR3 loop spans 16 amino acids. CDR1 is MNHEY and CDR2 is SVGEGT in the germline V gene. The rearrangement links TRBV6-2 or TRBV6-3 to TRBJ2-7; no clear D gene. This receptor was taken from a human donor in good health (CMV status not recorded). Some clones in this sample may be carry-over from other donors' samples. The sequenced sample was cultured CD8+ T cells from PBMCs, obtained from culture after CMV antigen stimulation. The CDR3 spells CASSYSTTPTSYEQYV. As DNA, the CDR3 is TGTGCCAGCAGTTACTCGACAACTCCTACATCCTACGAGCAGTACGTC.